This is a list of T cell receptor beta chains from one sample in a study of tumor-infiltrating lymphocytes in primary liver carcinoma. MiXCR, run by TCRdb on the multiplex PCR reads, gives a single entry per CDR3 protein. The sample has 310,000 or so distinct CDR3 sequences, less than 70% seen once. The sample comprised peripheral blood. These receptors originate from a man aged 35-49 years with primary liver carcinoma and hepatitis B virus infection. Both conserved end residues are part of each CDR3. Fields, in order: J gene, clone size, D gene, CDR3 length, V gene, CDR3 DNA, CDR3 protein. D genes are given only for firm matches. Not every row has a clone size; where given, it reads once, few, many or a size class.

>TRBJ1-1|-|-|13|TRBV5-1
TGCGCCAGCATCCCATTCCAGGGGTCAGAAGCTTTCTTT
CASIPFQGSEAFF
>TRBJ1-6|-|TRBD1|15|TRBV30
TGTGCCTGGAGTCCGCGGACAGGGAAAGCTTCACCCGTCCACTTT
CAWSPRTGKASPVHF
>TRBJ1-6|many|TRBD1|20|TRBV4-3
TGCGCCAGCAGCCAACAGGCGCCTCAGCCAGGGGGCGCCCGGAATTCACCCCTCCACTTT
CASSQQAPQPGGARNSPLHF
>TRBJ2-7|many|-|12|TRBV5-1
TGTGCCAGCAGTTTGACAGATTACGAGCAGTACTTC
CASSLTDYEQYF
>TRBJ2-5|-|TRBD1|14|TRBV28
TGTGCCAGCAAGCCGGGACAGAGCCAAGAGACCCAGTACTTC
CASKPGQSQETQYF
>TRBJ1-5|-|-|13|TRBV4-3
TGCCCCAGCAGCCAGTCCAGGGAGCAGCCCCAGCATTTT
CPSSQSREQPQHF
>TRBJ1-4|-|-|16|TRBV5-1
TGCGCCAGCAGCATCACAACCGGGACCCGTAATGAAAAACTGTTTTTT
CASSITTGTRNEKLFF
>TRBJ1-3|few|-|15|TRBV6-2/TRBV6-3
TGTGCCAGCAGTCCACAGGGATTCTCTGGAAACACCATATATTTT
CASSPQGFSGNTIYF
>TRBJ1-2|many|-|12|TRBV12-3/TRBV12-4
TGTGCCAGCAGCCCCCGGGGGGTTCTTAGGACCTTC
CASSPRGVLRTF
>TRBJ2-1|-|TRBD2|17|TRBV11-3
TGTGCCAGCAGCTTAGATCTAGGACCGGGAGGGCTTAATGAGCAGTTCTTC
CASSLDLGPGGLNEQFF
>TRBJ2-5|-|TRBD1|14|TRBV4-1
TGCGCCAGCAGCCCTAGGACAGGACAAGAGAGCCAGTACTTT
CASSPRTGQESQYF
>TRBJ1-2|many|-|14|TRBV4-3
TGCGCCAGCAGCCAAGGACGGCAGAACTATGGCTACACCTTC
CASSQGRQNYGYTF
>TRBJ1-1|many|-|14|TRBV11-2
TGTGCCAGCAGCTTAAACGCCGGGAGGACTGAAGCTTTCTTT
CASSLNAGRTEAFF
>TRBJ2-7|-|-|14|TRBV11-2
TGTGCCAGCAGCTTAATCTTGTACTCCTACGAGCAGTACTTC
CASSLILYSYEQYF
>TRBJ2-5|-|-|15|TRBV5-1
TGCGCCAGCTGCTTGGGGGGACAGTACCAAGAGACCCAGTACTTC
CASCLGGQYQETQYF
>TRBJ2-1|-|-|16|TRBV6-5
TGTGCCAGCAGTTACTCGCGGCAGGGAATCTACAATGAGCAGTTCTTC
CASSYSRQGIYNEQFF
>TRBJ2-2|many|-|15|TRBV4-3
TGCGCCAGCAGCCAAGACGTACAGGCAAACGGGGAGCTGTTTTTT
CASSQDVQANGELFF
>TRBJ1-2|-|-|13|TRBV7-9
TGTGCCAGCAGCTTAGAAACAGGGTATGGCTACACCTTC
CASSLETGYGYTF
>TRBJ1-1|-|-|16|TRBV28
TGTGCCAGCAGTTTCGCCGGGGGCAGCATGAACACTGAAGCTTTCTTT
CASSFAGGSMNTEAFF
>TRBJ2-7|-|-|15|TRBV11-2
TGTGCCAGCAGCTTTGCCGGGACTGGCCGCTACGAGCAGTACTTC
CASSFAGTGRYEQYF
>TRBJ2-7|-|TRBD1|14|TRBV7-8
TGTGCCAGCAGCTCCCGGACAGGACCCTACGAGCGGTACTTC
CASSSRTGPYERYF
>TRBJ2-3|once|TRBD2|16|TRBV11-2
TGTGCCAGTAGCTTTCGGACTAGCGTAAGCACAGATACGCGGTATTTT
CASSFRTSVSTDTRYF
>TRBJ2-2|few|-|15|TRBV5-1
TGCGCCAGCAGCTTGTCCACACTTAACACCGGGGAGCTGTTTTTT
CASSLSTLNTGELFF
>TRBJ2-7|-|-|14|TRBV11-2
TGTGCCAGTAGCTTTCAGGCAGGAGCCTACGAGCAGTACTTC
CASSFQAGAYEQYF
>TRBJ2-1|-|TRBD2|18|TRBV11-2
TGTGCCAGCAGCTTGGCGGTAGCACTAGCGTGGGCCTACAATGAGCAGTTCTTC
CASSLAVALAWAYNEQFF
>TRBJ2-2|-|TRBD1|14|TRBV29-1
TGCGGCGTCGGAGGGACAGGGGAAGCCCGGGAGCTGTTTTTT
CGVGGTGEARELFF
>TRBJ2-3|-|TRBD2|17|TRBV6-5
TGTGCCAGCAGCTCACTCCCCCTAAGCGGGGTGACAGATACGCAGTATTTT
CASSSLPLSGVTDTQYF
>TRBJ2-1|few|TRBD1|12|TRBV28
TGTGCCAGCAGTGACAGGGGCAATGAGCAGTTCTTC
CASSDRGNEQFF
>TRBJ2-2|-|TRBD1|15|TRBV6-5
TGTGCCAGCAGGGAACAGGGGGCGGTCACCGGGGAGCTGTTTTTT
CASREQGAVTGELFF
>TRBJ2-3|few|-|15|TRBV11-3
TGTGCCGGCAGCTTAGGCGCCAGTCTACTAGATACGCAGTATTTT
CAGSLGASLLDTQYF
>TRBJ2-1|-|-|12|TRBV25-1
TGTGCCAGCAGTGAATCGGTCTATGAGCAGTTCTTC
CASSESVYEQFF